This TCR beta chain derives from a study of T cell changes during pregnancy in multiple sclerosis (dated by TCRdb to about 2019). For context, the study as a whole: Changes in the T cell repertoire over the course of pregnancy were examined in this study in women with multiple sclerosis.

About this clone itself: Its antigen specificity is not known. The input lacks base qualities; no much larger clone sits a single base away.

Receptor amplification or capture employed the immunoSEQ multiplex PCR assay. The table was pulled from immuneACCESS by TCRdb, which kept in-frame rearrangements only. Such tables lose some clones; where checked, under half of the loss comes from unresolved V genes, and the rest has no known cause. The sample table contains about 89,000 clones; only one count was recorded for around 94% of them. Approximately 0.8% of the sample goes to the ten largest clones. The source was peripheral blood, collected in the third trimester of pregnancy. The sequence was obtained from a female donor with multiple sclerosis, enrolled in a pregnancy study.

The CDR3 corresponds to CASSWTSYFDEQFF. The nucleotide sequence reads as follows: TGTGCCAGCTCTTGGACTAGTTACTTCGATGAGCAGTTCTTC. The V and J genes are TRBV28 and TRBJ2-1; 7 bases in between match TRBD2. Clipping removes 8 bases from V and 8 bases from J, with 12 as the unmatched junction base count. Spanning cysteine to phenylalanine, the CDR3 consists of 14 amino acids. Only CDR3 DNA is held: 42 bases, read in frame from base 1. CDR1 and CDR2 were assigned from the germline V gene as MDHEN and SYDVKM.